This T cell receptor (beta chain) was captured in a study of blood T cell repertoires in COVID-19. The V and J ends lost 7 bases and 4 bases respectively, with 16 bases between them. The CDR3 extends over 15 amino acids. CDR1 is LNHDA, CDR2 SQIVND, per germline (reference sequence). The method was immunoSEQ multiplex PCR; TCRdb's version includes in-frame clones alone and lacks a portion of them. The sample lists approximately 150,000 clones, 80% to 90% seen once, with about 2% in the top ten. Sequenced: peripheral blood. This chain uses TRBV19 with TRBJ1-4; possibly TRBD1 for D (5 bases). The clonotype comes from an elderly woman with acute or convalescent COVID-19. The CDR3 nucleotides read TGTGCCAGTACCACCGGGGGGACCGGTAATGAAAAACTGTTTTTT. This gives the protein CASTTGGTGNEKLFF.